A selection of T cell receptor beta chains follows, all from one sample in a study of blood T cell repertoires in COVID-19. This table comes from immunoSEQ multiplex PCR, and its TCRdb copy is limited to in-frame clones, with some not included. In the table there are 90,000 to 120,000 clones, around 82% of which are singletons. Sequenced input: peripheral blood. The receptors stem from a man in his 60s with acute or convalescent COVID-19. Each CDR3 is given without its conserved first and last residue.

TRBJ1-2	TRBV30	AWRNEGAQIDGYT
TRBJ1-4	TRBV19	ASNRGEGKLF
TRBJ1-1	TRBV4-1	ASSPLRGLRRNTEAF
TRBJ2-2	TRBV4-2	ASSQEGSGGTGELF
TRBJ2-7	TRBV2	ASSDYYEQY
TRBJ1-1	TRBV5-6	ASSFTGNTEAF
TRBJ2-5	TRBV7-8	ASSPLAGYQETQY
TRBJ2-4	TRBV4-3	ASSQESGRDIQY
TRBJ2-7	TRBV7-9	ASSLGLELPYEQY
TRBJ2-5	TRBV5-1	ASSFPGLRSGGETQY
TRBJ1-6	TRBV18	ASSRDRSSSYNSPLH
TRBJ2-3	TRBV9	ASSVAASHQTSTDTQY
TRBJ2-7	TRBV19	ASSTDRGYEQY
TRBJ1-1	TRBV11-3	ASSLDLVRGTEAF
TRBJ2-1	TRBV5-1	ASSLAGDSSYNEQF
TRBJ1-4	TRBV7-8	ASSFNREGEKLF
TRBJ2-5	TRBV18	ASSPMTSGSRETQY
TRBJ2-7	TRBV7-2	ASSFGLAGVSYEQY
TRBJ1-1	TRBV5-1	ASSRTGGALNTEAF
TRBJ1-1	TRBV18	ASREGLLNTEAF
TRBJ2-3	TRBV29-1	SVGLGLAGTDTQY
TRBJ2-7	TRBV2	ASSLGQGGYEQY
TRBJ1-3	TRBV6-5	ASSYSAGNFGNTIY
TRBJ1-4	TRBV6-5	ASSVGDRTNEKLF
TRBJ2-5	TRBV11-2	ASSPEGLAGGPQETQY
TRBJ2-2	TRBV5-5	ASSRDRGTGELF
TRBJ1-1	TRBV19	ASTWGQNTEAF
TRBJ1-1	TRBV30	AWSVTGDTEAF
TRBJ2-2	TRBV13	ASSLGDRGSTGELF
TRBJ2-7	TRBV6-2/TRBV6-3	ASSSHLIGKYEQY
TRBJ1-1	TRBV20-1	SAPDSEAF
TRBJ2-3	TRBV25-1	ASSSGLRADTQY
TRBJ2-7	TRBV7-9	ASSLGQGLNEQY
TRBJ2-7	TRBV2	ASSAGNYEQY
TRBJ2-5	TRBV12-3/TRBV12-4	ASSWGEGTQY
TRBJ2-7	TRBV4-1	ASSLGQESSYEQY
TRBJ1-2	TRBV4-3	ASSQEGLGANYGYT
TRBJ2-5	TRBV5-8	ASRPGQGWGETQY
TRBJ2-1	TRBV12-3/TRBV12-4	ASRGPWAGEQF
TRBJ1-2	TRBV7-9	ASSRTGVYGYT
TRBJ1-5	TRBV27	ASSLYGPNQPQH
TRBJ2-5	TRBV9	ASSFSGGTGETQY
TRBJ2-7	TRBV10-3	AVEQGAGEQY
TRBJ1-1	TRBV6-5	ASPSRDRAAAF
TRBJ1-4	TRBV9	ASNGRTGPGTNEKLF
TRBJ2-1	TRBV5-4	ASSLRAVIGGEQF
TRBJ2-7	TRBV5-1	ASSTGQGALHEQY
TRBJ1-1	TRBV5-4	ASRRQGENTEAF
TRBJ2-3	TRBV11-3	ASSKTRVTDTQY
TRBJ2-7	TRBV18	ASSRGLLGEQY